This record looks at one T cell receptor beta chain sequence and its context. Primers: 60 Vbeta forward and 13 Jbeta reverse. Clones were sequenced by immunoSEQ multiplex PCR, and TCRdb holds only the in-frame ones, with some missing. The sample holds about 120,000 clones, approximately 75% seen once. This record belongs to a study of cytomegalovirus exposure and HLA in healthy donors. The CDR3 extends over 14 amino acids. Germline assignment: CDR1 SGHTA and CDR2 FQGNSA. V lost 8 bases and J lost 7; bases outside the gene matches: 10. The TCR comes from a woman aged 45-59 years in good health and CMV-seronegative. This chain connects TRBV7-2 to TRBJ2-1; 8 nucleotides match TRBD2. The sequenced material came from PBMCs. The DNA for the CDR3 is TGTGCCAGCTACCCGGGAGGGCCGGGTAATGAGCAGTTCTTC. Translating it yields CASYPGGPGNEQFF.